These 9 T cell receptor beta chains came from one sample sequenced in a study of patients and donors after allogeneic stem cell transplantation. TCRdb itself ran the RT-PCR reads through MiXCR, one entry per CDR3 protein. Altogether roughly 200,000 distinct CDR3 sequences are present, roughly 40% being singletons, with the ten largest covering around 35%. Material: blood, either unsorted or a sorted T cell fraction (not recorded which). These receptors all stem from a human donor who was either an allogeneic HSCT recipient or a stem cell or donor lymphocyte infusion donor (not recorded which). It is not recorded whose cells these are; they may come from a transplant donor.

This sequence joins TRBV7-9 and TRBJ1-1; TRBD1 matches 7 bases. Germline CDR1 and CDR2: SEHNR and FQNEAQ (reference sequence). The V and J ends lost 5 bases and 5 bases, in that order; junction bases with no gene match: 20. CDR3 length: 18 amino acids. The DNA of the CDR3 is TGTGCCAGCAGCCGCATTACCTCTAGGGGGCGGGAGGGGACTGAAGCTTTCTTT. This sequence encodes CASSRITSRGREGTEAFF.

This clonotype was observed a handful of times. The V call is TRBV5-1, the J call TRBJ2-1; D unclear. The germline gives CDR1 SGHRS, CDR2 YFSETQ. This CDR3 comprises 13 residues. The V gene lost 1 base and the J gene lost 5 bases, with 7 bases spanning the gap. The CDR3 nucleotides read TGCGCCAGCAGCTTGAGCCCCAACAATGAGCAGTTCTTC. Its protein is CASSLSPNNEQFF.

This clonotype appeared a few times. The J gene is TRBJ1-5, the V gene TRBV7-9; perhaps TRBD1 as D (6 bases). There are 16 residues in the CDR3. Trimming left V 3 bases short and J 0 bases short, with 12 bases between. Germline V gene data show CDR1 as SEHNR and CDR2 as FQNEAQ (reference sequence). CDR3 protein: CASSFAQGTSNQPQHF. Here the CDR3 DNA reads TGTGCCAGCAGCTTCGCGCAGGGGACTAGCAATCAGCCCCAGCATTTT. The full variable domain, with the rest looked up from reference TRBV7-9 and TRBJ1-5, is DTGVSQNPRHKITKRGQNVTFRCDPISEHNRLYWYRQTLGQGPEFLTYFQNEAQLEKSRLLSDRFSAERPKGSFSTLEIQRTEQGDSAMYLCASSFAQGTSNQPQHFGDGTRLSIL.

The gene calls are TRBV30 and TRBJ2-7; 11 bases match TRBD2. V shed 1 base, J shed 5 bases, and the junction held 1 base outside the gene matches. CDR1 and CDR2 (germline): GTSNPN, SVGIG (reference sequence). The CDR3 extends over 13 amino acids. The CDR3 spells CAWSALAGDEQYF. In DNA form, the CDR3 reads TGTGCCTGGAGTGCACTAGCGGGAGACGAGCAGTACTTC. Full variable domain (outside the CDR3, taken from reference TRBV30 and TRBJ2-7): SQTIHQWPATLVQPVGSPLSLECTVEGTSNPNLYWYRQAAGRGLQLLFYSVGIGQISSEVPQNLSASRPQDRQFILSSKKLLLSDSGFYLCAWSALAGDEQYFGPGTRLTVT.

CDR3: CASSRRQENLNSPLHF. The DNA of the CDR3 is TGTGCCAGCAGCCGAAGACAGGAAAACCTTAATTCACCCCTCCACTTT. The J gene is TRBJ1-6, the V gene TRBV6-6; D is possibly TRBD1 (6 bases). CDR1 and CDR2 from the germline V gene are MNHNY and SVGAGI (reference sequence). Trimming left V 6 bases short and J 6 bases short, with 18 bases between. The CDR3 has 16 amino acids.

J is TRBJ2-6 and V is TRBV28; D unclear. The CDR3 totals 15 residues. Per germline, CDR1 MDHEN and CDR2 SYDVKM. V was trimmed by 2 bases and J by 2 bases, leaving 7 bases between them. Here the CDR3 DNA reads TGTGCCAGCAGTTTACAAGCTACTGGGGCCAACGTCCTGACTTTC. It yields the protein CASSLQATGANVLTF.

The genes are TRBV4-2 and TRBJ2-7, with 9 bases identical to TRBD2. The V gene end was trimmed by 4 bases and the J gene end by 3 bases; junction bases not matched to a gene: 7. The V gene's germline CDR1 is LGHNA and CDR2 YNFKEQ. This CDR3 contains 15 residues. CDR3 bases: TGTGCCAGCAGCCTAGGCTCTAGCGGGGACTACGAGCAGTACTTC. Its translation is CASSLGSSGDYEQYF.

This clonotype was seen only a few times. The gene calls are TRBV18 and TRBJ1-2; TRBD1 agrees at 9 bases. Trimming took 6 bases from V and 4 from J; bases not matched to a gene: 6. The CDR3 spans 14 residues. Germline V CDR1 and CDR2: KGHSH, LQKENI. CDR3 bases: TGTGCCAGCTCCCCAACGACAGGGGGCTATGGCTACACCTTC. Translation gives CASSPTTGGYGYTF. The full variable domain, its missing parts supplied by reference TRBV18 and TRBJ1-2, is NAGVMQNPRHLVRRRGQEARLRCSPMKGHSHVYWYRQLPEEGLKFMVYLQKENIIDESGMPKERFSAEFPKEGPSILRIQQVVRGDSAAYFCASSPTTGGYGYTFGSGTRLTVV.

This clonotype was detected only a few times. The chain carries TRBV15 and TRBJ2-1, with 9 bases fitting TRBD2. With V trimmed by 0 bases and J by 2 bases, 5 bases remained unmatched. The CDR3 loop spans 17 amino acids. CDR1 is LNHNV and CDR2 is YYDKDF in the germline V gene (reference sequence). CDR3 residues: CATSRDRAGGPYNEQFF. In nucleotides, the CDR3 is TGTGCCACCAGCAGAGATCGGGCGGGAGGGCCCTACAATGAGCAGTTCTTC.